This TCR beta chain was captured by sequencing in a study of T cells in localized non-small cell lung cancer. General study findings and limits: Tumor showed lower T cell clonality than uninvolved adjacent lung, where it was highest. Adjacent lung tissue had a median approximately 61 of the top 100 clones found in the tumor.

As concerns this clone: Antigen: not known.

The CDR3 covers 14 residues. In germline, CDR1 is MDHEN, CDR2 SYDVKM. Losses at the gene ends were 2 bases for V and 2 bases for J; bases not matched to a gene: 3. Produced via immunoSEQ multiplex PCR; TCRdb's table is partial and in-frame only. The profile shows about 15,000 clones, around 87% of them singletons. The starting material was peripheral blood mononuclear cells, obtained before any cancer treatment. This sequence was found in a male donor aged 60 or over with stage II lung adenocarcinoma. The chain uses TRBV28 and TRBJ2-7, with 7 bases matching TRBD1. The CDR3 protein is CASSLQGVPYEQYF. CDR3 DNA: TGTGCCAGCAGTTTACAGGGGGTACCCTACGAGCAGTACTTC.